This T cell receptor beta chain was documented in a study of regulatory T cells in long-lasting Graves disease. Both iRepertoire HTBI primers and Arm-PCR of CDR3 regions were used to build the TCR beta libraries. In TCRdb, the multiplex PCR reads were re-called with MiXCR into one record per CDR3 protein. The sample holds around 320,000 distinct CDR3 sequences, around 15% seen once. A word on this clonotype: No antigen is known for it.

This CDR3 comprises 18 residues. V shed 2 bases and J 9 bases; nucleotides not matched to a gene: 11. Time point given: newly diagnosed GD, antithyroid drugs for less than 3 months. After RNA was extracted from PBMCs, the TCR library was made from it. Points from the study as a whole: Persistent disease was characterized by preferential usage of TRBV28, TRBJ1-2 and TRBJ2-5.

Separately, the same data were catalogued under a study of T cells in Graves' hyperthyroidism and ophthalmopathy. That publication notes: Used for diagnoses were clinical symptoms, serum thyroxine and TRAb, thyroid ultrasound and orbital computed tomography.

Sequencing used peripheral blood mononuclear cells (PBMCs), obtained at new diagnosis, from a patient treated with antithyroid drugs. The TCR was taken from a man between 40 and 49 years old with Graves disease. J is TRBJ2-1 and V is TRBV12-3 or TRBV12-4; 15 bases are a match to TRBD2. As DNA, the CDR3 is TGTGCCAGCAGTTTAAGCCCCGGACTAGCGGGGGGGCGAAGTGAGCAGTTCTTC. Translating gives CASSLSPGLAGGRSEQFF.